This entry lists 3 T cell receptor beta chains sequenced from one sample in a study of graft-versus-host responses after intestinal transplantation. These receptors' targets are unknown. Here immunoSEQ multiplex PCR was the method, and the copy in TCRdb shows in-frame clones only, minus some. The sample includes over 75,000 clones, 85% to 95% of them seen just once. Sequenced material: unstimulated CD8+ T cells sorted from spleen or lymph node cells, taken before transplant. Source of these receptors: a human donor who was the organ donor for an intestinal transplant.

The chain links TRBV9 to TRBJ2-3; 10 nucleotides align to TRBD2. Germline assignment: CDR1 SGDLS and CDR2 YYNGEE. V lost 0 bases, J lost 2 bases, and 9 bases stayed unmatched. The CDR3 runs 18 residues. As DNA, the CDR3 is TGTGCCAGCAGCGTAGGGCTAGCGGGAGACCTACCCACAGATACGCAGTATTTT. This codes for CASSVGLAGDLPTDTQYF.

The chain is built from TRBV30 and TRBJ2-4; 10 bases line up with TRBD2. The CDR3 totals 17 residues. The germline V gene has CDR1 GTSNPN and CDR2 SVGIG (reference sequence). V lost 3 bases to trimming and J lost 1 base; unmatched junction nucleotides: 9. CDR3 sequence: CAWRSLAGESAKNIQYF. For the CDR3, the DNA is TGTGCCTGGAGGAGTCTAGCGGGAGAATCGGCCAAAAACATTCAGTACTTC.

V gene TRBV30 combines with J gene TRBJ2-1; no firm D call. Germline V CDR1 and CDR2: GTSNPN, SVGIG (reference sequence). V dropped 4 bases and J dropped 8 bases, with 9 bases sitting between them. CDR3 size: 11 residues. CDR3 in DNA: TGTGCCTGGACGGTTCGGGATGAGCAGTTCTTC. Translation gives CAWTVRDEQFF. Using reference TRBV30 and TRBJ2-1 for the parts outside the CDR3, the full variable domain is SQTIHQWPATLVQPVGSPLSLECTVEGTSNPNLYWYRQAAGRGLQLLFYSVGIGQISSEVPQNLSASRPQDRQFILSSKKLLLSDSGFYLCAWTVRDEQFFGPGTRLTVL.